The sequence of this T cell receptor (beta chain) was determined in a study of blood T cell repertoires in COVID-19. How the authors handled the data: The authors estimated nucleated cell counts from reference gene primer amplification. Repertoires were generated with immunoSEQ multiplex PCR, while TCRdb's copy carries only in-frame clones and drops some. For V, J and clone size, that table is used; D and trimming come from the DNA. The sample yields 200,000 to 250,000 clones, roughly four fifths seen once. The junction had 6 bases not matched to a gene; V was cut back by 4 bases and J by 3 bases. This CDR3 is 16 amino acids long. CDR1 and CDR2 from the germline V gene are KGHDR and SFDVKD.

The clonotype was recovered from a woman aged 45-65 years with active or convalescent COVID-19. What was sequenced was peripheral blood. The chain couples TRBV24-1 to TRBJ2-1; 9 bases are a match to TRBD1. CDR3 amino acids: CATSDHLTGGYNEQFF. The CDR3 DNA sequence: TGTGCCACCAGTGACCACCTGACAGGGGGCTACAATGAGCAGTTCTTC.